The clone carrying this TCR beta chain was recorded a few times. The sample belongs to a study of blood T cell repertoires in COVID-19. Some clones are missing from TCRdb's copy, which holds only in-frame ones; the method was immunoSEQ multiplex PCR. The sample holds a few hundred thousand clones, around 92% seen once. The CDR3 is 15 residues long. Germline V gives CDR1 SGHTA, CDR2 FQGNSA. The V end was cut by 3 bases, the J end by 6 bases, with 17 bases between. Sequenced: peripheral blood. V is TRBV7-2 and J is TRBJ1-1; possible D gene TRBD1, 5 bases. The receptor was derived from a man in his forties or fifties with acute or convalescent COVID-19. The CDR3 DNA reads TGTGCCAGCAGCTTCGGGGGAGGCGGTAGGGCTGAAGCTTTCTTT. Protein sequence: CASSFGGGGRAEAFF.